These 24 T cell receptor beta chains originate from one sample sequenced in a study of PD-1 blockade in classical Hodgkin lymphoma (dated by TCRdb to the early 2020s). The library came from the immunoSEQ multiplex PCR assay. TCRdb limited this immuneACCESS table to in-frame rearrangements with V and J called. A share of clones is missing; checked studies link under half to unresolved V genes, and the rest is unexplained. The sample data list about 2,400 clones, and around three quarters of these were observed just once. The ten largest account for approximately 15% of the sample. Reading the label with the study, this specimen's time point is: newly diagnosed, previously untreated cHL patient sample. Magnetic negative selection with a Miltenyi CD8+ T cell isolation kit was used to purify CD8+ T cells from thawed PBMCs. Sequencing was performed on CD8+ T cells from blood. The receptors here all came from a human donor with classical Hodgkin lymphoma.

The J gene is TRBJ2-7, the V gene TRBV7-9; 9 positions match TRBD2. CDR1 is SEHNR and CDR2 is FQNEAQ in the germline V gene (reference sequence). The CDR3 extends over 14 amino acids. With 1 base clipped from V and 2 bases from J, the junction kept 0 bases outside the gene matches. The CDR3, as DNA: TGTGCCAGCAGCTTAGGACTAGCGGCCTACGAGCAGTACTTC. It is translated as CASSLGLAAYEQYF.

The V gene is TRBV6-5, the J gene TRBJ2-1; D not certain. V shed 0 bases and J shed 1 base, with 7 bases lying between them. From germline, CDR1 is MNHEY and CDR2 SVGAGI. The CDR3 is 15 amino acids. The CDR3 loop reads CASSYSVGSYNEQFF. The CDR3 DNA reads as TGTGCCAGCAGTTACTCGGTGGGGTCCTACAATGAGCAGTTCTTC.

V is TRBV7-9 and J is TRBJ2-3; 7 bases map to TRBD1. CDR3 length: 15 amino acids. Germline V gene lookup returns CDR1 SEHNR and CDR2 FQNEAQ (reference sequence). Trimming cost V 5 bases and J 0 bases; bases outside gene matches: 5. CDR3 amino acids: CASSLTGASTDTQYF. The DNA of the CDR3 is TGTGCCAGCAGCCTCACAGGGGCTAGCACAGATACGCAGTATTTT. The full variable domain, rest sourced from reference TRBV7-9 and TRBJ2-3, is DTGVSQNPRHKITKRGQNVTFRCDPISEHNRLYWYRQTLGQGPEFLTYFQNEAQLEKSRLLSDRFSAERPKGSFSTLEIQRTEQGDSAMYLCASSLTGASTDTQYFGPGTRLTVL.

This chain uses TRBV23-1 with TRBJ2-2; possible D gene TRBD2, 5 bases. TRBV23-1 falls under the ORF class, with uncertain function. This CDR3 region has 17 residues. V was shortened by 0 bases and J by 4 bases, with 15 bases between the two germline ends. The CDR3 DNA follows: TGCGCCAGCAGTCAATCGATACAGCGGTTATCCACCGGGGAGCTGTTTTTT. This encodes CASSQSIQRLSTGELFF.

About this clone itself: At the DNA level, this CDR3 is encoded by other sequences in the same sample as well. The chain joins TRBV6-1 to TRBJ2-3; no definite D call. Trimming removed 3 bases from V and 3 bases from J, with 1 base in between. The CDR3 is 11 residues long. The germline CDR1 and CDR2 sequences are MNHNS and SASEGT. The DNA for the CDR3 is TGTGCCAGCAGTGATACAGATACGCAGTATTTT. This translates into CASSDTDTQYF.

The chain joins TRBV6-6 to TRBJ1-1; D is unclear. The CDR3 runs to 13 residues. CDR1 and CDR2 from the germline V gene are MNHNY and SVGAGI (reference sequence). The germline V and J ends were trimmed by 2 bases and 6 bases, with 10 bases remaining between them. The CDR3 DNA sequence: TGTGCCAGCAGTTACCAAGGCGGCGCTGAAGCTTTCTTT. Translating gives CASSYQGGAEAFF.

The CDR3 bases are TGTGCCAGCAGCCCTGGGACAACCCCTATGGTCGAGCAGTACTTC. Its translation: CASSPGTTPMVEQYF. This chain connects TRBV5-6 to TRBJ2-7; maybe TRBD1 (6 bases). Germline CDR1 reads SGHDT; CDR2 reads YYEEEE. Trimming took off 4 bases at V and 6 bases at J, with 20 bases between the two ends. The length of the CDR3 is 15 residues.

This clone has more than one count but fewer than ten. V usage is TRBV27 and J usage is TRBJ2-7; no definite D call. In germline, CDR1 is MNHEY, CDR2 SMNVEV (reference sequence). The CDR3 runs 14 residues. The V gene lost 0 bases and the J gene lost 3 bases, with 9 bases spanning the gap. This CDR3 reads CASSLSGNNYEQYF. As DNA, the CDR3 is TGTGCCAGCAGTTTATCGGGTAATAACTACGAGCAGTACTTC.

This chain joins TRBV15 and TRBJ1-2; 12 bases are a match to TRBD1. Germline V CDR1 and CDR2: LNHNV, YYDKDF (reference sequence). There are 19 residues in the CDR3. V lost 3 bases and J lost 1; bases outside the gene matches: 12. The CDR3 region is CATSSATGTGGLINYGYTF. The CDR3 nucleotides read TGTGCCACCAGCAGCGCCACCGGGACAGGGGGCCTTATTAACTATGGCTACACCTTC.

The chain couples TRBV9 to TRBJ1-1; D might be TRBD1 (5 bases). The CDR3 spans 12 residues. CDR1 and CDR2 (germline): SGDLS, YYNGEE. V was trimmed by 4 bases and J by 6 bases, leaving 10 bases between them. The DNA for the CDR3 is TGTGCCAGCAGCCTCGGGACGGCTGAAGCTTTCTTT. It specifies CASSLGTAEAFF.

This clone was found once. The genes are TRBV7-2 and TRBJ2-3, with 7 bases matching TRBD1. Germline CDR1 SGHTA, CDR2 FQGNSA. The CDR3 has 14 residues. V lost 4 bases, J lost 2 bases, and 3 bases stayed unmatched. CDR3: CASSSGQFTDTQYF. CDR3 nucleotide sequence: TGTGCCAGCAGCTCGGGACAGTTCACAGATACGCAGTATTTT.

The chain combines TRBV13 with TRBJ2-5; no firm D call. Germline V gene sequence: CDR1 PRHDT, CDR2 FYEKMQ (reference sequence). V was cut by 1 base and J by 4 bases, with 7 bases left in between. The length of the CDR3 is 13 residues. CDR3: CASSLEVGETQYF. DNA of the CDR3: TGTGCCAGCAGCTTAGAGGTTGGAGAGACCCAGTACTTC.

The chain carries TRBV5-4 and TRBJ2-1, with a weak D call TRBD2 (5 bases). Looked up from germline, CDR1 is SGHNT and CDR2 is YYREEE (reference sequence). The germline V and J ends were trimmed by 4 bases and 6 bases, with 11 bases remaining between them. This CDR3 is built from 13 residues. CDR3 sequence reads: CASSPLGINEQFF. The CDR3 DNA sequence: TGTGCCAGCAGCCCTCTCGGGATCAATGAGCAGTTCTTC.

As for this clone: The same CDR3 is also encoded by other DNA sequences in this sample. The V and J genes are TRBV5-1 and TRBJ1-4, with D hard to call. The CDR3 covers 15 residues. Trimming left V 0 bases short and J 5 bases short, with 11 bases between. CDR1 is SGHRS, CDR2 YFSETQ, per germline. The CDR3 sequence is CASSLAGSTNEKLFF. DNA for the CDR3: TGCGCCAGCAGCTTGGCCGGGAGTACGAATGAAAAACTGTTTTTT.

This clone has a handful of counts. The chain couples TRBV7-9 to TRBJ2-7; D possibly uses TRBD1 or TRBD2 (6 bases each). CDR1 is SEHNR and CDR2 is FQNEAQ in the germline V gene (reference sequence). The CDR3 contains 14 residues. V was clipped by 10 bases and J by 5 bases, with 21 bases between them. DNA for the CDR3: TGTGCCACCAAAGCACCGGGGGCGCAAAACGAGCAGTACTTC. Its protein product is CATKAPGAQNEQYF.

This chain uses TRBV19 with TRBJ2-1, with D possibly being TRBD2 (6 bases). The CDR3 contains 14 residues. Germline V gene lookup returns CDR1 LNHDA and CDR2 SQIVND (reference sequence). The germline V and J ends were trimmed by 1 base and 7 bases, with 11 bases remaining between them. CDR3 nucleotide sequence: TGTGCCAGTAGTATAGGGGGACTTCTTAATGAGCAGTTCTTC. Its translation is CASSIGGLLNEQFF.

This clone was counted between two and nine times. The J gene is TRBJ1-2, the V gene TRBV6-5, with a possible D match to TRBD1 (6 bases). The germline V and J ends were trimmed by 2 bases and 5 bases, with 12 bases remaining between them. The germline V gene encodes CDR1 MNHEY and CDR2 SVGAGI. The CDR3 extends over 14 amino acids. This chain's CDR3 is CASSYTGQSYGYTF. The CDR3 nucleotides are TGTGCCAGCAGTTACACCGGACAGAGTTATGGCTACACCTTC.

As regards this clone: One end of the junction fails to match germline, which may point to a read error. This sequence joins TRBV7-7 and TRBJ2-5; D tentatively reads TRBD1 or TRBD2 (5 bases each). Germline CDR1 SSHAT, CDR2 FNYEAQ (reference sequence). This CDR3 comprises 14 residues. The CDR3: CASSLVAGSETQYF. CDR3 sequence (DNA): TGTGCTAGCAGCTTAGTGGCAGGGAGTGAGACCCAGTACTTC.

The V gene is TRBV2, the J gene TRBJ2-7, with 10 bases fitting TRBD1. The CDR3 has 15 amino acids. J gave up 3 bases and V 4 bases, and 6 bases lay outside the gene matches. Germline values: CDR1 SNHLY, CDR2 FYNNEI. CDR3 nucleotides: TGTGCCAGCAGTGCCAGACAGGGGGCTTTCTACGAGCAGTACTTC. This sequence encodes CASSARQGAFYEQYF.

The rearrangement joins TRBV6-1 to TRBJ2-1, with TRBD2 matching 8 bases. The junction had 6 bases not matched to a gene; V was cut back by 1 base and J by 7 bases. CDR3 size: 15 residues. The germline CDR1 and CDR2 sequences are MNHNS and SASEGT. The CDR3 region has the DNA TGTGCCAGCAGTGAAGGCGCGGGAGGTGGAAATGAGCAGTTCTTC. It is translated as CASSEGAGGGNEQFF.

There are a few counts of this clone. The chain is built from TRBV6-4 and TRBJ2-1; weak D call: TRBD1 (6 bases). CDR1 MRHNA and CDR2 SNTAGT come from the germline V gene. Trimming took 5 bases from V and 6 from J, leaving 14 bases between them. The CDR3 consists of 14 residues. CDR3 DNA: TGTGCCAGCAGTTTCCAAGGACAGTCCAATGAGCAGTTCTTC. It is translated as CASSFQGQSNEQFF.

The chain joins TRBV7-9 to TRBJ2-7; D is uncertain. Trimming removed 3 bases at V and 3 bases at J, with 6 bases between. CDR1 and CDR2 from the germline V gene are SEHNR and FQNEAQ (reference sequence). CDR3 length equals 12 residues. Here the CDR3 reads CASSFTSYEQYF. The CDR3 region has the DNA TGTGCCAGCAGCTTTACAAGCTACGAGCAGTACTTC.

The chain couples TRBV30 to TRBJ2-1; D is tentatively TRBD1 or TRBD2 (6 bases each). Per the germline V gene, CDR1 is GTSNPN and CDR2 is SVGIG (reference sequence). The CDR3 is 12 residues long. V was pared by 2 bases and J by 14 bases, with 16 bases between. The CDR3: CAWSSDGGEEFF. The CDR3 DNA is TGTGCCTGGAGTAGTGACGGGGGCGAGGAGTTCTTC. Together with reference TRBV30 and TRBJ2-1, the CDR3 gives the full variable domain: SQTIHQWPATLVQPVGSPLSLECTVEGTSNPNLYWYRQAAGRGLQLLFYSVGIGQISSEVPQNLSASRPQDRQFILSSKKLLLSDSGFYLCAWSSDGGEEFFGPGTRLTVL.

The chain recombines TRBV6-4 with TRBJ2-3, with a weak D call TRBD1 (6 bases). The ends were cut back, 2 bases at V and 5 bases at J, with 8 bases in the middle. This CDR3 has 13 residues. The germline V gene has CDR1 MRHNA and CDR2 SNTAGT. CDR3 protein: CASSDEGGDTQYF. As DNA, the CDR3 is TGTGCCAGCAGTGACGAAGGGGGAGATACGCAGTATTTT.